This TCR beta chain derives from a study of Ad26.COV2.S vaccination and SARS-CoV-2 variants. Study findings and constraints: The analyses of TCR breadth and depth may have understated the size of total T cell responses.

With respect to this clone: Its antigen is still unknown.

Treatment given: approximately 18 received Ad26.COV2.S at low or high dose, single or two shots; roughly five received placebo; per-sample allocation not given. All samples were drawn on day 63, counting from the first vaccine or placebo injection. Looked up from germline, CDR1 is SGDLS and CDR2 is YYNGEE. The germline V and J ends were trimmed by 0 bases and 3 bases, with 11 bases remaining between them. The CDR3 sequence is 15 residues long. Sequencing used immunoSEQ multiplex PCR; TCRdb keeps in-frame clones, though not all of them. The profile shows approximately 240,000 clones, 85% to 90% of them singletons.

This sequence joins TRBV9 and TRBJ2-3; D remains ambiguous. Sequenced here: peripheral blood, sampled in a trial of Ad26.COV2.S vaccine versus placebo. The receptor was isolated from a person aged 18-60 years who received the Ad26.COV2.S COVID-19 vaccine or a placebo. The CDR3 region has the DNA TGTGCCAGCAGCGTAGATATCGCATTTACAGATACGCAGTATTTT. Amino acids: CASSVDIAFTDTQYF.